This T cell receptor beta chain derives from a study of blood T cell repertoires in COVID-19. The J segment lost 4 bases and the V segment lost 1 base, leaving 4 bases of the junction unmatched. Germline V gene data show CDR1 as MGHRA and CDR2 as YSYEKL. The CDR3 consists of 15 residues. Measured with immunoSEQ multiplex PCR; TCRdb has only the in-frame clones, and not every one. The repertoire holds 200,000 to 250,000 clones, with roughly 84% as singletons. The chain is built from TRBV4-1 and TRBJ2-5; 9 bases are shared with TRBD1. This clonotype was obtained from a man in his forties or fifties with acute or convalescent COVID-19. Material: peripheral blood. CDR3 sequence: CASSQVQGAGETQYF. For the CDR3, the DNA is TGCGCCAGCAGCCAAGTACAGGGGGCCGGAGAGACCCAGTACTTC.